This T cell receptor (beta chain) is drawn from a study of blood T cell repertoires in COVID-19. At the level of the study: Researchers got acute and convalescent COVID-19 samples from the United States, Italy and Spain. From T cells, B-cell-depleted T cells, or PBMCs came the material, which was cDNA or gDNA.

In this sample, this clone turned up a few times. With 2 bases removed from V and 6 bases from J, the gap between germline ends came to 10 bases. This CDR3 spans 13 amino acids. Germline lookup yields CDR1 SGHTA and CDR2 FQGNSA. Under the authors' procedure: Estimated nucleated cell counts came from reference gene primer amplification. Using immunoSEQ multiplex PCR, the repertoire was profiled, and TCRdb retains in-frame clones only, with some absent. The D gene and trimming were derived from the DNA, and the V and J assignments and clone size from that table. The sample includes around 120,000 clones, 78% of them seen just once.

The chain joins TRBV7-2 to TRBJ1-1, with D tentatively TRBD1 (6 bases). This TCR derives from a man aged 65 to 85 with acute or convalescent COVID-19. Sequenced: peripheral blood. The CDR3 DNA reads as TGTGCCAGCAGCTTAAAAGCAGGGGCTGAAGCTTTCTTT. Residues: CASSLKAGAEAFF.